The clone carrying this T cell receptor beta chain was observed a few times. This sample stems from a study of T cells after yellow fever vaccination. MiXCR, applied by TCRdb to the 5' RACE reads, yields one record per CDR3 protein. This sample has some 350,000 distinct CDR3 sequences, with 4.1% found just once. Trimming removed 2 bases at V and 3 bases at J, with 10 bases between. CDR1 is PRHDT, CDR2 FYEKMQ, per germline (reference sequence). This CDR3 has 14 amino acids. The receptor's source is a man aged 18-30 years who received the YFV17D yellow fever vaccine. This chain uses TRBV13 with TRBJ1-2; D remains unclear. The starting material was PBMCs, obtained 5 days after the yellow fever booster vaccination. The CDR3 spells CASSLSSGHYGYTF. The CDR3, as DNA: TGTGCCAGCAGCTTATCTTCAGGCCACTATGGCTACACCTTC.